This record covers a single T cell receptor (beta chain). Its antigen is unidentified. Sequenced material consisted of expressed TCRB transcripts (all of the isolated RNA was reverse transcribed). The table came from immunoSEQ multiplex PCR; TCRdb's copy has only in-frame clones and leaves some out. The data contain approximately 470,000 clones, about 32% of them singletons. Heparinised blood was drawn once per donor, averaging approximately 100 mL. CDR3 size: 15 residues. Germline CDR1 is SGHTA and CDR2 is FQGNSA. Trimming left V 0 bases short and J 0 bases short, with 8 bases between. The data originate from a study of beta chain features in type 1 diabetes. Overall study results and limits: VDJ junctions from patients with type 1 diabetes contained fewer insertions and more deletions. Within the patient group, naive, central memory and Treg TCRB repertoires appeared more similar to each other than within healthy donors. TCRB CDR3 length was moderately but significantly reduced in all four CD4+ subsets of Type 1 diabetes patients.

The sequencing input was naive CD4+ T cells from blood. The chain joins TRBV7-2 to TRBJ1-1; no clear D gene. The sequence came from a man younger than 30 in good health. CDR3 bases: TGTGCCAGCAGCTTAGCCACGCTTCTGAACACTGAAGCTTTCTTT. It yields the protein CASSLATLLNTEAFF. Based on the CDR3 plus reference TRBV7-2 and TRBJ1-1, the full variable domain is GAGVSQSPSNKVTEKGKDVELRCDPISGHTALYWYRQSLGQGLEFLIYFQGNSAPDKSGLPSDRFSAERTGGSVSTLTIQRTQQEDSAVYLCASSLATLLNTEAFFGQGTRLTVV.